This T cell receptor (beta chain) was documented in a study of T cell repertoires in cytomegalovirus infection. On the study more broadly: Public TCR beta signatures provided an indication of both CMV infection and a matching HLA type.

TCRdb analysed the reads with MiXCR anew, one entry per CDR3 protein. The sample carries roughly 280,000 distinct CDR3 sequences, around 20% recorded once. On this clonotype: The antigen remains unidentified.

V gave up 1 base and J gave up 5 bases, with 8 bases separating them. This CDR3 has 13 residues. Germline V lookup: CDR1 LNHDA, CDR2 SQIVND (reference sequence). The rearrangement joins TRBV19 to TRBJ1-1, with no clear D. This specimen consisted of cultured PBMCs, obtained from culture after CMV antigen stimulation. This sequence originates from a human donor in good health (CMV status not recorded). Some clones in this sample may be carry-over from other donors' samples. This CDR3 reads CASSIAGFTEAFF. The CDR3 DNA reads TGTGCCAGTAGTATAGCGGGGTTTACTGAAGCTTTCTTT.